This T cell receptor (beta chain) was sequenced during a study of post-analysis software for immune sequencing data. About the research overall: Both relapsing-remitting and secondary progressive multiple sclerosis featured among the disease courses, as did progressive-relapsing multiple sclerosis.

Study-level points and caveats: Included in a set of about 5 TRBV segments more frequent in patients than controls were TRBV5-6, TRBV5-1 and TRBV20-1. Controls' normalized Chao1 diversity significantly exceeded that of multiple sclerosis patients. Samples sharing a preparation batch grouped tightly together when assessed by F measure.

Note on this clonotype: The antigen is unknown.

Prepared TCR beta cDNA libraries contained unique molecular identifiers. Each batch of 1 to 10 million T cells produced some 500,000 cDNA molecules. TCRdb ran MiXCR on the PCR reads and lists one entry per CDR3 protein. This table has hundreds of thousands of distinct CDR3 sequences, around 27% appearing once. Trimming pared 7 bases from V and 6 bases from J, leaving 6 bases between. The CDR3 has 11 residues. The TCR comes from a girl aged 10-17 years with multiple sclerosis. Material: blood. The V and J genes are TRBV12-3 or TRBV12-4 and TRBJ2-2, with D possibly TRBD1 on 5 matching bases. CDR3 region: CASTRAGELFF. CDR3 sequence (DNA): TGTGCCAGCACCAGGGCCGGGGAGCTGTTTTTT.